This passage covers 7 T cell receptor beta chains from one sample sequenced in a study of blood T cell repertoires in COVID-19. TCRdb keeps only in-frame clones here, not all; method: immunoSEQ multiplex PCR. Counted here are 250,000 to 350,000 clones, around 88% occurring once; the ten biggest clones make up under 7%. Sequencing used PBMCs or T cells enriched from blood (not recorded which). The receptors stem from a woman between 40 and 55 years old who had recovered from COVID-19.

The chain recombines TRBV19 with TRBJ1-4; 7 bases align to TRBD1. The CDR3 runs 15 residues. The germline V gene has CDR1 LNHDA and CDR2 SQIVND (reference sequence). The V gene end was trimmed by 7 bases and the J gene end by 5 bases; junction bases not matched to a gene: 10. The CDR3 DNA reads TGTGCCAGTACTAGCGACAGGGCCGGGAATGAAAAACTGTTTTTT. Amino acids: CASTSDRAGNEKLFF.

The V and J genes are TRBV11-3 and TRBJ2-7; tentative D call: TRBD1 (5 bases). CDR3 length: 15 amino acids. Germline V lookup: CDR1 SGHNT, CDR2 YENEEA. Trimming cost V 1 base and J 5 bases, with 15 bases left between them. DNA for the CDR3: TGTGCCAGCAGCTTAGGGCAGGGTCCAGGCCACGAGCAGTACTTC. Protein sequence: CASSLGQGPGHEQYF.

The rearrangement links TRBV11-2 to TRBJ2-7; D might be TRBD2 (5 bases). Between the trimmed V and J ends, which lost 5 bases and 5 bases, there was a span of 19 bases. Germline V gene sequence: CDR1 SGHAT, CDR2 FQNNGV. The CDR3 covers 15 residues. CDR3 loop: CASSPTFPGFNEQYF. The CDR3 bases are TGTGCCAGCAGCCCTACGTTCCCGGGGTTCAACGAGCAGTACTTC. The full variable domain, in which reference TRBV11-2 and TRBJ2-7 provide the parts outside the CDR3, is EAGVAQSPRYKIIEKRQSVAFWCNPISGHATLYWYQQILGQGPKLLIQFQNNGVVDDSQLPKDRFSAERLKGVDSTLKIQPAKLEDSAVYLCASSPTFPGFNEQYFGPGTRLTVT.

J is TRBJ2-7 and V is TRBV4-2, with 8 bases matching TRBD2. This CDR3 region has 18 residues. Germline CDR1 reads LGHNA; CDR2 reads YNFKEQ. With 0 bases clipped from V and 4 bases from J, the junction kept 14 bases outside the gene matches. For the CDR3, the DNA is TGTGCCAGCAGCCAAGAAGTGGTGGGCGGGACTAGAGGGTACGAGCAGTACTTC. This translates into CASSQEVVGGTRGYEQYF.

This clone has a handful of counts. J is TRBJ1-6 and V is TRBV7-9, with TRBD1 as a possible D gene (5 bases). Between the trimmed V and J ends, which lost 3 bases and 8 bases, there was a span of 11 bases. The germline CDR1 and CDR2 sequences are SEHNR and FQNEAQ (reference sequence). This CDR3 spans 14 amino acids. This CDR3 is CASSFPRVDSPLHF. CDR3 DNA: TGTGCCAGCAGCTTTCCCAGGGTAGATTCACCCCTCCACTTT.

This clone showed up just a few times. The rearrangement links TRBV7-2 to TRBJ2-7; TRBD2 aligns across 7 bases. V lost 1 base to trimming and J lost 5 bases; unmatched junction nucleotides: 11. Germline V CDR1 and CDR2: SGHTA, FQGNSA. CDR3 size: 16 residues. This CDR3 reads CASSLGWMGGGHEQYF. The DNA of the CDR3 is TGTGCCAGCAGCTTAGGGTGGATGGGGGGAGGGCACGAGCAGTACTTC. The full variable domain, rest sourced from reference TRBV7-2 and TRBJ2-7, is GAGVSQSPSNKVTEKGKDVELRCDPISGHTALYWYRQSLGQGLEFLIYFQGNSAPDKSGLPSDRFSAERTGGSVSTLTIQRTQQEDSAVYLCASSLGWMGGGHEQYFGPGTRLTVT.

In DNA form, the CDR3 reads TGTGCCAGCAGCTTGGACCATCAGGGAAACACTGAAGCTTTCTTT. Amino acid sequence: CASSLDHQGNTEAFF. The chain links TRBV5-5 to TRBJ1-1; maybe TRBD1 (5 bases). V lost 0 bases and J lost 2, with 11 bases in between. This CDR3 has 15 residues. CDR1 is SGHKS, CDR2 YYEKEE, per germline (reference sequence).